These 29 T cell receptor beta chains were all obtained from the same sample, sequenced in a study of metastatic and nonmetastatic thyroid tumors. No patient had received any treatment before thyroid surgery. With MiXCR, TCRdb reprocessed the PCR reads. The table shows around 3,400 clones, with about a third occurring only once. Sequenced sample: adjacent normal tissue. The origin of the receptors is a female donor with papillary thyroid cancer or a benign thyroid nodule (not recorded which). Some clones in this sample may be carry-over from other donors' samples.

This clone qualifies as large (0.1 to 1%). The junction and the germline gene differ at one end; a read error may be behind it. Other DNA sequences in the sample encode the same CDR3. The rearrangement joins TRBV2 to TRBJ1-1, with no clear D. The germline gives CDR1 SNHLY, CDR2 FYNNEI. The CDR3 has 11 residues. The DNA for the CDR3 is TGTGCCAGCAGGACCGCTAATAAGCGGATCTTT. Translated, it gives CASRTANKRIF.

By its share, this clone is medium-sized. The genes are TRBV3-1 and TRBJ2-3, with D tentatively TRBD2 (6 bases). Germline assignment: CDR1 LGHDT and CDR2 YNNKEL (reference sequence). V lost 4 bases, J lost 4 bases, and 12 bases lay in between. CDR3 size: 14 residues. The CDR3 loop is CASSPRLEPDTQYF. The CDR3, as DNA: TGTGCCAGCAGCCCGCGACTAGAGCCAGATACGCAGTATTTT.

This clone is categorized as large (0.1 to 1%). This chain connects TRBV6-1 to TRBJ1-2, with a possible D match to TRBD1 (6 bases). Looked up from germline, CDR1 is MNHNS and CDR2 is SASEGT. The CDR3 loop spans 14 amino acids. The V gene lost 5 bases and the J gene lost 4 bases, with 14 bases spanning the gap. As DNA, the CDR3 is TGTGCCAGCAGTAGTCCGGGACAAGCCTATGGCTACACCTTC. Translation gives CASSSPGQAYGYTF.

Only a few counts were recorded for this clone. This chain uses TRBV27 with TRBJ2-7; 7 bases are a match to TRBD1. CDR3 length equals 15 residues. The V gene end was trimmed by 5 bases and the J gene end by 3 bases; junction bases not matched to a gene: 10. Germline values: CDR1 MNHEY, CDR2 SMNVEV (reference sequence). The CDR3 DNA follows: TGTGCCAGCAGTCTCGTGACAGGGAAGAACTACGAGCAGTACTTC. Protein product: CASSLVTGKNYEQYF.

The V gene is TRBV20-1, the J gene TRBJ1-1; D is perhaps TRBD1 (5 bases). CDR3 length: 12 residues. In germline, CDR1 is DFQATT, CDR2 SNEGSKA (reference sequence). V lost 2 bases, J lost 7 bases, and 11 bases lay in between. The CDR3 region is CSARQGSSEAFF. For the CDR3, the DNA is TGCAGTGCTAGACAGGGAAGCAGTGAAGCTTTCTTT.

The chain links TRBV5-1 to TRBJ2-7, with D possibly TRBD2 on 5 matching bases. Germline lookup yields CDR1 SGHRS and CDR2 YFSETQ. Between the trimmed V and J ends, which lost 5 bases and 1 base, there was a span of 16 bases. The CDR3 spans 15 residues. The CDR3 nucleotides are TGCGCCAGCAGTCCTGGAGGACCTCTATCCTACGAGCAGTACTTC. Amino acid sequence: CASSPGGPLSYEQYF.

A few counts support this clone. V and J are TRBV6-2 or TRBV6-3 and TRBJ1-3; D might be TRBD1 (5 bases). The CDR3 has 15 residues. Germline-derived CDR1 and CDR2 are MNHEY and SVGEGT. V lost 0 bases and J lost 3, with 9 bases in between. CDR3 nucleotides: TGTGCCAGCAGTTACTCGACGGACATTGGAAACACCATATATTTT. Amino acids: CASSYSTDIGNTIYF.

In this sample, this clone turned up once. The CDR3 reads CASSLDLLDTQYF. CDR3 coding DNA: TGTGCCAGCAGCTTAGATCTTTTAGATACGCAGTATTTT. V is TRBV11-2 and J is TRBJ2-3, with D uncertain. The CDR3 is 13 amino acids. Trimming removed 0 bases at V and 5 bases at J, with 6 bases between. Germline values: CDR1 SGHAT, CDR2 FQNNGV. Based on the CDR3 plus reference TRBV11-2 and TRBJ2-3, the full variable domain is EAGVAQSPRYKIIEKRQSVAFWCNPISGHATLYWYQQILGQGPKLLIQFQNNGVVDDSQLPKDRFSAERLKGVDSTLKIQPAKLEDSAVYLCASSLDLLDTQYFGPGTRLTVL.

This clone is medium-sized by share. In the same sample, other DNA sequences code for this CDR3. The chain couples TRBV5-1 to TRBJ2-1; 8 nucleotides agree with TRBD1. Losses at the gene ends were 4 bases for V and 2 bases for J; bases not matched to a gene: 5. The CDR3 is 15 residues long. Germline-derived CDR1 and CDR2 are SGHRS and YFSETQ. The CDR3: CASSLTGEAYNEQFF. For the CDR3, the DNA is TGCGCCAGCAGCCTGACAGGGGAGGCCTACAATGAGCAGTTCTTC.

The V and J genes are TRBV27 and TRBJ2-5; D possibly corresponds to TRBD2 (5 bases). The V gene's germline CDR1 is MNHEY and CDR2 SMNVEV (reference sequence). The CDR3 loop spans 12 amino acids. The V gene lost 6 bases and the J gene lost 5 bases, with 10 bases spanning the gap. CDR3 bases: TGTGCCAGCAGCGAGGGCGGGGAGACCCAGTACTTC. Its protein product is CASSEGGETQYF.

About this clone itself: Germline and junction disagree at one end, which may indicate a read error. The CDR3, as DNA: TGTGCCAGCATTCACAAAGGACTAGCGGGCACCTGGGAGCTGTTTTTC. This codes for CASIHKGLAGTWELFF. The chain joins TRBV6-1 to TRBJ2-2; TRBD2 matches 11 bases. Germline CDR1 MNHNS, CDR2 SASEGT. This CDR3 comprises 16 residues.

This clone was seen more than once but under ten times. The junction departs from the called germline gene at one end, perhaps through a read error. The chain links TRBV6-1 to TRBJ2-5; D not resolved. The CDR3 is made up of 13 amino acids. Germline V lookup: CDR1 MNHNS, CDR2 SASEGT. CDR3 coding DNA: TGTGCCAGCAGTAAGGACCGACAAGATACCCAGTACTTC. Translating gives CASSKDRQDTQYF.

The CDR3 protein is CASSLETGAFATNEKLFF. As DNA, the CDR3 is TGTGCCAGCAGCTTAGAGACAGGTGCCTTTGCAACTAATGAAAAACTGTTTTTT. J is TRBJ1-4 and V is TRBV11-3; maybe TRBD1 (6 bases). CDR3 length: 18 amino acids. The V and J ends lost 0 bases and 0 bases respectively, with 14 bases between them. Germline CDR1 reads SGHNT; CDR2 reads YENEEA.

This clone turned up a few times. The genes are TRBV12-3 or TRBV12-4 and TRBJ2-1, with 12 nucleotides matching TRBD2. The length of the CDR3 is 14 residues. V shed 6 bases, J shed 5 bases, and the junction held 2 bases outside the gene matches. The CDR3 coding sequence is TGTGCCAGCAGGCTAGCGGGAGGGGACAATGAGCAGTTCTTC. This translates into CASRLAGGDNEQFF.

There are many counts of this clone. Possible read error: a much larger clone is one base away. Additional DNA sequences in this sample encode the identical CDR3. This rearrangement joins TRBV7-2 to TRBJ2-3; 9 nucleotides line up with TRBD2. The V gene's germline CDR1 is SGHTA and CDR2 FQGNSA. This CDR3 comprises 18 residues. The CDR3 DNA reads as TGTGCCAGCAGCCCCGGCGAGGGGCGGGAGGGCGATTCAGATACTCAGTATTTT. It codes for CASSPGEGREGDSDTQYF.

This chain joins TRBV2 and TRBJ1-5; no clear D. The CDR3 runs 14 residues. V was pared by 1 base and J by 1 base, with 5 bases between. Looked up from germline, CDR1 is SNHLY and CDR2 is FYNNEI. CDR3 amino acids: CASSEGQSNQPQHF. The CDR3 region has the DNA TGTGCCAGCAGTGAAGGCCAAAGCAATCAGCCCCAGCATTTT.

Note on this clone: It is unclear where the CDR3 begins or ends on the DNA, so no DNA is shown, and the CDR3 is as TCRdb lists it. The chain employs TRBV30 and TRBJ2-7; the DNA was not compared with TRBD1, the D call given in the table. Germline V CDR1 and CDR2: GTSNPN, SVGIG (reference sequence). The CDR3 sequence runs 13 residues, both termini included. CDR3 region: CAWATGTSLVEYF.

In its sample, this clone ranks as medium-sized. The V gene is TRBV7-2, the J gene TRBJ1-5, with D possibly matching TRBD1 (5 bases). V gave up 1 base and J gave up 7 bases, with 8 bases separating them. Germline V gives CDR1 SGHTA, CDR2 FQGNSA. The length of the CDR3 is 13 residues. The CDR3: CASSLEGEQPQHF. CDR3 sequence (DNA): TGTGCCAGCAGCTTAGAAGGGGAGCAGCCCCAGCATTTT.

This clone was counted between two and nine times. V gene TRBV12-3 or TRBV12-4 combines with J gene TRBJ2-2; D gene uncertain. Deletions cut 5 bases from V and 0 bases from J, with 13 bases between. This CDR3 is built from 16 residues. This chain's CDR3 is CASSLTAFTNTGELFF. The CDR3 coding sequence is TGTGCCAGCAGTCTAACAGCTTTTACGAACACCGGGGAGCTGTTTTTT.

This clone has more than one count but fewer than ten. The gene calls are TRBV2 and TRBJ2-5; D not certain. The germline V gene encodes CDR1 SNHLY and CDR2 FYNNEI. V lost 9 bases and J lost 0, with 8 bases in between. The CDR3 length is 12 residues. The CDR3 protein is CASLGHQETQYF. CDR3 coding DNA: TGTGCCAGTCTTGGACACCAAGAGACCCAGTACTTC.

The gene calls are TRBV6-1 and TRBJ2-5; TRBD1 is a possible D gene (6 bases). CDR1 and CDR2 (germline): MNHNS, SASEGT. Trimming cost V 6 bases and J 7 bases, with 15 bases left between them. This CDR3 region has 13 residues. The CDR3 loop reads CASSRQQGGTQYF. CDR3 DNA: TGTGCCAGCAGCAGGCAGCAAGGGGGGACCCAGTACTTC.

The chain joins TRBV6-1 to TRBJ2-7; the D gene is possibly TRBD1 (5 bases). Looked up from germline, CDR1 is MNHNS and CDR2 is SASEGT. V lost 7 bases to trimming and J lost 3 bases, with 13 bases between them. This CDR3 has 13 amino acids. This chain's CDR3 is CASTLGQSYEQYF. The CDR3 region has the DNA TGTGCCAGCACTTTAGGACAAAGCTACGAGCAGTACTTC.

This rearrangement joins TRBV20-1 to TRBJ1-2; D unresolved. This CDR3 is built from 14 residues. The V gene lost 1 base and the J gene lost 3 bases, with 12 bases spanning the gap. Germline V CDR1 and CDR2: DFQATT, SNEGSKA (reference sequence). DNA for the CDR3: TGCAGTGCTAGAGGCCCTCCGGGATACTATGGCTACACCTTC. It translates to CSARGPPGYYGYTF.

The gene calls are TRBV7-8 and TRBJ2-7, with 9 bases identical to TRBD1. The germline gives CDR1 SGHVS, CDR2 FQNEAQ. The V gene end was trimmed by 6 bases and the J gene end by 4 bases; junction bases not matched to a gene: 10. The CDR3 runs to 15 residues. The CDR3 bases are TGTGCCAGCAGTGATCCGCCGGGACAGGGTTACGAGCAGTACTTC. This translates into CASSDPPGQGYEQYF.

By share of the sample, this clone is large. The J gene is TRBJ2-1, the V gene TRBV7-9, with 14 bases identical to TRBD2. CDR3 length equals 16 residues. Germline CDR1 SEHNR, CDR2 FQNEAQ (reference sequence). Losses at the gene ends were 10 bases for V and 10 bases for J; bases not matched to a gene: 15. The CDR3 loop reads CAIYTAGLAGVREQFF. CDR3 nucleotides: TGTGCCATCTACACTGCGGGACTAGCGGGAGTCAGAGAGCAGTTCTTC.

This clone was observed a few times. The CDR3 DNA reads TGTGCCAGCTTGTCCCAGGGGCCTGAAAAACTGTTTTTT. Amino acids: CASLSQGPEKLFF. This rearrangement joins TRBV6-1 to TRBJ1-4, with D perhaps matching TRBD1 (6 bases). Germline lookup yields CDR1 MNHNS and CDR2 SASEGT. This CDR3 contains 13 residues. V shed 8 bases and J shed 7 bases, with 14 bases lying between them.

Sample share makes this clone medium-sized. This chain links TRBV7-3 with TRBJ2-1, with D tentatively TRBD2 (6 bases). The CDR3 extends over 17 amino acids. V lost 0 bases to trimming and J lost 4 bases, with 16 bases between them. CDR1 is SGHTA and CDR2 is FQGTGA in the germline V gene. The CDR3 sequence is CASSLTGHSGPYNEQFF. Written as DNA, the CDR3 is TGTGCCAGCAGCTTAACCGGGCACAGCGGGCCTTACAATGAGCAGTTCTTC.

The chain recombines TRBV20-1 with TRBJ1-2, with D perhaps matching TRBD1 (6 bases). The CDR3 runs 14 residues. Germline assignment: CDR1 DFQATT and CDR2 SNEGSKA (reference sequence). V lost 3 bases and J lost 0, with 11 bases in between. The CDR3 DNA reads TGCAGTGCTAGGGGGACATACGCTAACTATGGCTACACCTTC. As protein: CSARGTYANYGYTF.

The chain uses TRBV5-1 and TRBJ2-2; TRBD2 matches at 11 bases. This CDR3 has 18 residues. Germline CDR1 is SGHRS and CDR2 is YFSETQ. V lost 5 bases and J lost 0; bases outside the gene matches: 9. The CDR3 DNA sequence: TGCGCCAGCAGTCCCTGGGGACTAGCGGCCGCGAACACCGGGGAGCTGTTTTTT. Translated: CASSPWGLAAANTGELFF.